This T cell receptor beta chain appears in the sequencing data of a study of cytomegalovirus exposure and HLA in healthy donors. General study findings and limits: With high specificity and sensitivity, the classifier reportedly diagnosed cytomegalovirus status.

Germline V lookup: CDR1 KGHSH, CDR2 LQKENI. The V and J ends lost 0 bases and 7 bases respectively, with 12 bases between them. The CDR3 totals 14 residues. A multiplex PCR was run with 60 Vbeta primers and 13 Jbeta primers. TCRdb keeps only in-frame clones here, not all; method: immunoSEQ multiplex PCR. The top ten hold 1.7% of the sample, which has 230,000 or so clones, 85% to 95% seen once. About this clone: Its antigen is not known.

What was sequenced was PBMCs. The source is a girl aged 2-10 years in good health and CMV-seronegative. The chain couples TRBV18 to TRBJ1-1; D not resolved. CDR3 protein: CASSPPLKAYEAFF. CDR3 coding DNA: TGTGCCAGCTCACCACCCTTAAAAGCTTATGAAGCTTTCTTT. The variable domain in full, with the rest retrieved from reference TRBV18 and TRBJ1-1, is NAGVMQNPRHLVRRRGQEARLRCSPMKGHSHVYWYRQLPEEGLKFMVYLQKENIIDESGMPKERFSAEFPKEGPSILRIQQVVRGDSAAYFCASSPPLKAYEAFFGQGTRLTVV.